The source of this T cell receptor (beta chain) is a study of OX40 agonist ivuxolimab in advanced cancers. This clone was observed a single time. The same CDR3 arises from other DNA sequences in this sample as well. Clones were sequenced by immunoSEQ multiplex PCR, and TCRdb holds only the in-frame ones, with some missing. The data contain 35,000 to 45,000 clones, roughly 90% of them seen just once; the ten biggest clones take up about 17%. The V gene lost 7 bases and the J gene lost 3 bases, with 4 bases spanning the gap. This CDR3 has 10 amino acids. Germline-derived CDR1 and CDR2 are SNHLY and FYNNEI.

The chain has TRBV2 and TRBJ2-7; D not resolved. The clonotype comes from an adult with an advanced solid tumor such as melanoma, head and neck, liver or kidney cancer. This material consisted of CD4+ or CD8+ T cells sorted from blood, taken in a trial of the OX40 agonist ivuxolimab. CDR3 in DNA: TGTGCCAGCATCAGCTACGAGCAGTACTTC. Amino acid sequence: CASISYEQYF.